The rows below give T cell receptor beta chains drawn from one sample of a study of early T cells in non-severe SARS-CoV-2 infection. TCRdb itself ran the 5' RACE reads through MiXCR, one entry per CDR3 protein. This sample has about 56,000 distinct CDR3 sequences; roughly a tenth occur once, and the top ten carry 6.5%. The sample comprised whole blood. These receptors were taken from an adult who was a healthcare worker with PCR-confirmed SARS-CoV-2 infection or an uninfected control (not recorded which). Both conserved end residues are trimmed from each CDR3.

V	J	CDR3
TRBV5-6	TRBJ2-7	ASSSLSPAYEQY
TRBV20-1	TRBJ1-1	SARGWGTVNTEAF
TRBV5-5	TRBJ1-1	ASSPDKDTEAF
TRBV6-6	TRBJ2-4	ASSYSTGRPKNIQY
TRBV27	TRBJ1-6	ASSLMGQHSPLH
TRBV5-1	TRBJ2-1	ASSLNSMQEQF
TRBV20-1	TRBJ2-2	SARQGANTGELF
TRBV10-3	TRBJ2-2	AISEKTSGNTGELF
TRBV24-1	TRBJ2-7	ATSDLPGDEQY
TRBV9	TRBJ2-5	ASSVGSGDEETQY
TRBV10-3	TRBJ2-7	AISRDLLYEQY
TRBV6-5	TRBJ1-2	ASSYARRNYGYT
TRBV7-2	TRBJ1-2	ASSETGFFYGYT
TRBV14	TRBJ2-5	ASSQLAGVVETQY
TRBV10-3	TRBJ2-2	ATTRRDDTGELF
TRBV19	TRBJ2-2	ASKKTGVDTGELF
TRBV27	TRBJ1-2	ASSQDLYGGYT
TRBV7-2	TRBJ2-1	ASSTRAYSFYNEQF
TRBV28	TRBJ2-7	ASGGTGTSREQY
TRBV20-1	TRBJ1-5	SAGVQGNNQPQH
TRBV7-2	TRBJ2-3	ASSLGQGTAIDTQY
TRBV29-1	TRBJ2-7	SAIRGAYEQY